These 18 T cell receptor beta chains were all obtained from the same sample, sequenced in a study of metastatic and nonmetastatic thyroid tumors. Every patient was untreated before thyroid surgery. MiXCR re-clonotyped the PCR reads for TCRdb. In the table there are 20,000 to 25,000 clones, about a fifth of which are singletons. Sequenced sample: blood. The receptor source for this set is a female donor with papillary thyroid cancer or a benign thyroid nodule (not recorded which). Some clones in this sample may be carry-over from other donors' samples.

The chain links TRBV20-1 to TRBJ2-7; 9 bases agree with TRBD2. Unmatched junction bases numbered 20, after V lost 1 base and J lost 1 base. The CDR3 totals 20 residues. Germline V gene lookup returns CDR1 DFQATT and CDR2 SNEGSKA (reference sequence). The CDR3 protein is CSARVPVVESSGRSSYEQYF. DNA for the CDR3: TGCAGTGCTAGAGTCCCTGTGGTTGAGAGTAGCGGGAGATCGTCCTACGAGCAGTACTTC.

This chain uses TRBV2 with TRBJ2-7, with 9 bases matching TRBD2. From germline, CDR1 is SNHLY and CDR2 FYNNEI. The CDR3 length is 15 residues. With 8 bases clipped from V and 4 bases from J, the junction kept 12 bases outside the gene matches. CDR3 coding DNA: TGTGCCAGCCAACCCCTCAGCGGGAGGAATTACGAGCAGTACTTC. Its protein is CASQPLSGRNYEQYF.

This clone is deemed medium-sized. V and J are TRBV6-1 and TRBJ2-7; 8 bases map to TRBD2. CDR3 length: 12 amino acids. Unmatched junction bases numbered 1, after V lost 6 bases and J lost 3 bases. Germline V gene data show CDR1 as MNHNS and CDR2 as SASEGT. In nucleotides, the CDR3 is TGTGCCAGCAGGGGGACTAGCTACGAGCAGTACTTC. As protein: CASRGTSYEQYF.

This clone was seen repeatedly, ten times or more. The chain joins TRBV7-9 to TRBJ1-1; D is unresolved. The V end was cut by 6 bases, the J end by 11 bases, with 13 bases between. Germline V gene lookup returns CDR1 SEHNR and CDR2 FQNEAQ (reference sequence). The CDR3 runs to 11 residues. The CDR3 is CASSKGPQAFF. The CDR3 coding sequence is TGTGCCAGCAGTAAGGGCCCACAGGCTTTCTTT.

This clone appeared many times. The chain couples TRBV11-2 to TRBJ1-3; TRBD1 is a possible D gene (6 bases). The CDR3 loop spans 17 amino acids. From germline, CDR1 is SGHAT and CDR2 FQNNGV. V lost 1 base and J 0 bases, leaving 13 bases between the germline ends. CDR3 amino acids: CASSLVSGVISGNTIYF. DNA of the CDR3: TGTGCCAGCAGCTTAGTCTCAGGGGTTATCTCTGGAAACACCATATATTTT.

Written as DNA, the CDR3 is TGCGCCAGCAGCGACCAACAGGGATACGAGCAGTACTTC. As protein: CASSDQQGYEQYF. This sequence joins TRBV5-1 and TRBJ2-7; D might be TRBD1 (6 bases). CDR3 length equals 13 residues. Germline CDR1 and CDR2: SGHRS and YFSETQ. Trimming pared 4 bases from V and 4 bases from J, leaving 12 bases between.

The table lists this clone with many counts. Other DNA sequences of this sample code for an identical CDR3. The rearrangement links TRBV5-6 to TRBJ2-7, with D possibly matching TRBD2 (7 bases). In germline, CDR1 is SGHDT, CDR2 YYEEEE. V lost 4 bases and J lost 4, with 18 bases in between. The CDR3 covers 15 residues. CDR3 coding DNA: TGTGCCAGCAGCCCCTGGGGCAGGGGAGGGTACGAGCAGTACTTC. Translation: CASSPWGRGGYEQYF. Filled out from reference TRBV5-6 and TRBJ2-7, the complete variable domain reads DAGVTQSPTHLIKTRGQQVTLRCSPKSGHDTVSWYQQALGQGPQFIFQYYEEEERQRGNFPDRFSGHQFPNYSSELNVNALLLGDSALYLCASSPWGRGGYEQYFGPGTRLTVT.

This clone has ten or more counts. V is TRBV7-2 and J is TRBJ2-6; D is unresolved. The germline gives CDR1 SGHTA, CDR2 FQGNSA. The CDR3 spans 16 residues. Trimming took 5 bases from V and 4 from J, leaving 15 bases between them. This CDR3 is CASSTWATRGANVLTF. The CDR3 DNA reads TGTGCCAGCAGCACCTGGGCTACGAGGGGGGCCAACGTCCTGACTTTC.

This clone has a single count. This sequence joins TRBV3-1 and TRBJ1-5, with D possibly TRBD1 on 6 matching bases. The CDR3 has 15 residues. CDR1 and CDR2 from the germline V gene are LGHDT and YNNKEL (reference sequence). V gave up 4 bases and J gave up 4 bases, with 14 bases separating them. CDR3 bases: TGTGCCAGCAGCCCTTCAGGGGATGGGAATCAGCCCCAGCATTTT. This codes for CASSPSGDGNQPQHF.

This clone was found many times. The chain couples TRBV28 to TRBJ1-2; 8 bases are a match to TRBD1. This CDR3 has 15 residues. With 5 bases clipped from V and 6 bases from J, the junction kept 11 bases outside the gene matches. Germline CDR1 reads MDHEN; CDR2 reads SYDVKM. In nucleotides, the CDR3 is TGTGCCAGCAGTCTCCCGTTCGGGACAGGCGATGGCTACACCTTC. Translated, it gives CASSLPFGTGDGYTF.

This sequence joins TRBV28 and TRBJ2-7; 7 bases agree with TRBD2. Germline lookup yields CDR1 MDHEN and CDR2 SYDVKM. V shed 7 bases, J shed 3 bases, and the junction held 15 bases outside the gene matches. This CDR3 has 16 amino acids. The CDR3 sequence: CASMGGTPRVFYEQYF. CDR3 bases: TGTGCCAGCATGGGGGGGACCCCTAGGGTGTTCTACGAGCAGTACTTC.

Many counts were recorded for this clone. This chain links TRBV3-1 with TRBJ1-4; D is possibly TRBD1 (6 bases). CDR3 length: 15 amino acids. Trimming stripped 4 bases from V and 7 bases from J, with 16 bases between. Germline V gene data show CDR1 as LGHDT and CDR2 as YNNKEL (reference sequence). As DNA, the CDR3 is TGTGCCAGCAGCCCGGTCGGGGGGCCGGGTGAAAAACTGTTTTTT. It is translated as CASSPVGGPGEKLFF.

This clone occurred once. This chain uses TRBV7-2 with TRBJ2-1; no definite D call. The CDR3 covers 13 residues. Germline CDR1 is SGHTA and CDR2 is FQGNSA. V was clipped by 3 bases and J by 4 bases, with 7 bases between them. For the CDR3, the DNA is TGTGCCAGCAGCTTCTCGCGTTACAATGAGCAGTTCTTC. This sequence encodes CASSFSRYNEQFF.

At least ten counts were recorded for this clone. The chain recombines TRBV28 with TRBJ2-5; 9 bases fit TRBD1. J was trimmed by 4 bases and V by 7 bases; bases with no gene match: 4. Looked up from germline, CDR1 is MDHEN and CDR2 is SYDVKM. CDR3 length: 13 residues. DNA of the CDR3: TGTGCCAGCACAAACAGGGGGCCAGAGACCCAGTACTTC. Protein: CASTNRGPETQYF.

Judged by abundance, this clone is medium-sized (0.01 to 0.1%). A junction boundary mismatches the germline segment, possibly from a read error. This chain joins TRBV4-3 and TRBJ2-2; D call uncertain. CDR1 is LGHNA and CDR2 is YSLEER in the germline V gene. This CDR3 region has 14 residues. The CDR3 DNA reads as TGCGCCAGCAGCGAAGATTCTAACACCGGGGAGCTGTTTTTT. Amino acid sequence: CASSEDSNTGELFF.

The chain joins TRBV7-6 to TRBJ2-2; the match to TRBD1 covers 7 bases. The CDR3 sequence is 14 residues long. CDR1 and CDR2 (germline): SGHVS, FNYEAQ. V lost 2 bases to trimming and J lost 4 bases; unmatched junction nucleotides: 1. CDR3 sequence: CASSLKGATGELFF. The DNA of the CDR3 is TGTGCCAGCAGCTTAAAGGGGGCCACCGGGGAGCTGTTTTTT.

This clone has just a few counts. The CDR3 nucleotides are TGTGCCAGCAGCTTAATGGTCGACAGGGAGGCTTTCTTT. Amino acid sequence: CASSLMVDREAFF. The J gene is TRBJ1-1, the V gene TRBV7-2; 7 bases are shared with TRBD1. Germline assignment: CDR1 SGHTA and CDR2 FQGNSA. The CDR3 runs 13 residues. The V and J ends lost 2 bases and 11 bases, in that order; junction bases with no gene match: 8.

This clone was detected only a few times. The chain carries TRBV6-1 and TRBJ1-2; D is undetermined. Trimming stripped 2 bases from V and 8 bases from J, with 15 bases between. The CDR3 extends over 14 amino acids. CDR1 and CDR2 (germline): MNHNS, SASEGT. CDR3: CASSESVGGGGYTF. In nucleotides, the CDR3 is TGTGCCAGCAGTGAAAGTGTAGGAGGTGGGGGCTACACCTTC.